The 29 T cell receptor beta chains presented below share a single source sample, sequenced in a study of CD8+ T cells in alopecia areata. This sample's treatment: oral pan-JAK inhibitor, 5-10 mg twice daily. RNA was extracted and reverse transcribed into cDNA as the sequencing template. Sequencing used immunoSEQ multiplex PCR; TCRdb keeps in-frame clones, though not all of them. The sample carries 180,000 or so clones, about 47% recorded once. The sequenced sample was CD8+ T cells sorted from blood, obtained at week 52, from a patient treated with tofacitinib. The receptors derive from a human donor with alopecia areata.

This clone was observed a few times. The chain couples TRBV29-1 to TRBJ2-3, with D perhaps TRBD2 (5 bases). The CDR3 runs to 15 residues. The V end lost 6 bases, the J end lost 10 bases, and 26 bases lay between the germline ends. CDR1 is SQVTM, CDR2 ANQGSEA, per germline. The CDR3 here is CSVPGGRALSIPQYF. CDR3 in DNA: TGCAGCGTCCCCGGAGGAAGGGCCCTCTCAATACCGCAGTATTTT.

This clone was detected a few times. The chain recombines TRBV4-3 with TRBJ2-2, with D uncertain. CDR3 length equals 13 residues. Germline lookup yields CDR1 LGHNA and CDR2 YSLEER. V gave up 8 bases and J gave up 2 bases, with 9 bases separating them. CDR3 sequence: CASRESNTGELFF. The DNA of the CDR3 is TGCGCCAGCCGAGAAAGTAACACCGGGGAGCTGTTTTTT.

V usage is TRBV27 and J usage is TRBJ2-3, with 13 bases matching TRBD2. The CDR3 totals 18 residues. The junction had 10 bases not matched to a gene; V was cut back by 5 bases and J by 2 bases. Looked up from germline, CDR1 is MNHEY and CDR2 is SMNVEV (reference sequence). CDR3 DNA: TGTGCCAGCAGTCCCGGGACTAGCGGGGTCTACGTCACAGATACGCAGTATTTT. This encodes CASSPGTSGVYVTDTQYF.

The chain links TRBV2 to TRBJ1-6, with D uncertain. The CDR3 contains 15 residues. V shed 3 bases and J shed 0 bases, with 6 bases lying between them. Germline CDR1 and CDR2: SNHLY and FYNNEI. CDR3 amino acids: CASSEQSSYNSPLHF. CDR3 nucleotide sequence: TGTGCCAGCAGTGAGCAGAGCTCCTATAATTCACCCCTCCACTTT. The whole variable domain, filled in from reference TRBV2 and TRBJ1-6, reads EPEVTQTPSHQVTQMGQEVILRCVPISNHLYFYWYRQILGQKVEFLVSFYNNEISEKSEIFDDQFSVERPDGSNFTLKIRSTKLEDSAMYFCASSEQSSYNSPLHFGNGTRLTVT.

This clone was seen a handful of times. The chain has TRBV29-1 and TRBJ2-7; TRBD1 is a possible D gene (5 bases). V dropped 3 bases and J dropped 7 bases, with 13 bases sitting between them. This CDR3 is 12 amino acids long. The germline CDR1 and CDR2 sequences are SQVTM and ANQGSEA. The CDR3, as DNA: TGCAGCGTTGAGGACACTGGTACAGAGCAGTACTTC. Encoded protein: CSVEDTGTEQYF.

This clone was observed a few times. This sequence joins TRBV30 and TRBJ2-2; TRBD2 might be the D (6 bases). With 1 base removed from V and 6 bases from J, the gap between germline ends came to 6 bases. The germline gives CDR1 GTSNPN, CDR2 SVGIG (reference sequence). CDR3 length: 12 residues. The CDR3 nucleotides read TGTGCCTGGAGTGGGGGGGCCGGGGAGCTGTTTTTT. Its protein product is CAWSGGAGELFF.

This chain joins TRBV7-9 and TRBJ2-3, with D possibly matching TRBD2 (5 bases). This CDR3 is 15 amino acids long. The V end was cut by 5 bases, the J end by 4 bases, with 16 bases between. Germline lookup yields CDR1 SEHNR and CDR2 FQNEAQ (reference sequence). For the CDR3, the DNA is TGTGCCAGCAGCATGGACTCCACAATAGCAGATACGCAGTATTTT. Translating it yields CASSMDSTIADTQYF.

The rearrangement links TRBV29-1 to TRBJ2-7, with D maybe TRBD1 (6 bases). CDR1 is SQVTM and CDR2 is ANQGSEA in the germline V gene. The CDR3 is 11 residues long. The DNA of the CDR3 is TGCACCCTGTGGGCAGGGGTCGAGCAGTACTTC. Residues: CTLWAGVEQYF.

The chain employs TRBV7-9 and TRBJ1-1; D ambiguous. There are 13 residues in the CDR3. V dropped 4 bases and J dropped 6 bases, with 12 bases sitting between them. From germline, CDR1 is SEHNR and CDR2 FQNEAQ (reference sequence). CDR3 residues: CASSSGQMPEAFF. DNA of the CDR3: TGTGCCAGCAGCTCAGGCCAGATGCCTGAAGCTTTCTTT.

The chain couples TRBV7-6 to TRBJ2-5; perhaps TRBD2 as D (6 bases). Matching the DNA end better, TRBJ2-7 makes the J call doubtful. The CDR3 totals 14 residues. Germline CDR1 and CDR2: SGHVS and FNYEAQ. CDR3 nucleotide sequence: TGTGCCAGCAGCTCGAGCGGGCGAACCTACGAGCAGTACTTC. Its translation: CASSSSGRTYEQYF.

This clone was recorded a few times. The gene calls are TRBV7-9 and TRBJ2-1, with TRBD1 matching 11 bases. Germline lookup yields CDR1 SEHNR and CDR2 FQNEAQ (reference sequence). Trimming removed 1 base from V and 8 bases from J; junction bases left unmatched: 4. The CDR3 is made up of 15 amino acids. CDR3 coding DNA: TGTGCCAGCAGCTTAGGCCGGACAGGGGGCCATGAGCAGTTCTTC. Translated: CASSLGRTGGHEQFF.

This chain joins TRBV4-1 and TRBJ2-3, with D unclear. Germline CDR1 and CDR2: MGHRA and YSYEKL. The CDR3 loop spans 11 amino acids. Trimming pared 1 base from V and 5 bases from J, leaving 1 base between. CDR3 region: CASSQVDTQYF. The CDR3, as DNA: TGCGCCAGCAGCCAAGTAGATACGCAGTATTTT.

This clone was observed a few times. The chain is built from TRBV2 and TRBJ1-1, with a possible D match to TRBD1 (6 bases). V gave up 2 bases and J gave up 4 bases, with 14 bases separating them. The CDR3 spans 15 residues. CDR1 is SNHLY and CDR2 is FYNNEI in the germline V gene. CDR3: CASSEPTVGGTEAFF. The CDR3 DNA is TGTGCCAGCAGTGAACCAACGGTAGGGGGCACTGAAGCTTTCTTT.

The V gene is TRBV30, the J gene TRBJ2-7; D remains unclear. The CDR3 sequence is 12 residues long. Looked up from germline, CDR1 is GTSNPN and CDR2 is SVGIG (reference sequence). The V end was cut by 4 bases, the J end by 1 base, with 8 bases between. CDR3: CAWTTESYEQYF. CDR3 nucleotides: TGTGCCTGGACCACGGAGTCCTACGAGCAGTACTTC.

CDR3: CASSESAGLNQPQHF. CDR3 coding DNA: TGTGCCAGCAGTGAATCCGCAGGGTTAAATCAGCCCCAGCATTTT. This chain connects TRBV25-1 to TRBJ1-5, with D perhaps TRBD1 (5 bases). Germline V gene sequence: CDR1 MGHDK, CDR2 SYGVNS. Trimming removed 1 base at V and 4 bases at J, with 11 bases between. CDR3 length: 15 amino acids.

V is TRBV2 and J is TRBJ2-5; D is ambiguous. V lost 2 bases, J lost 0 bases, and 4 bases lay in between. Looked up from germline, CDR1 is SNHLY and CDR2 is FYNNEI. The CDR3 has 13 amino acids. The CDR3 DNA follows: TGTGCCAGCAGTGAATCTAACCAAGAGACCCAGTACTTC. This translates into CASSESNQETQYF.

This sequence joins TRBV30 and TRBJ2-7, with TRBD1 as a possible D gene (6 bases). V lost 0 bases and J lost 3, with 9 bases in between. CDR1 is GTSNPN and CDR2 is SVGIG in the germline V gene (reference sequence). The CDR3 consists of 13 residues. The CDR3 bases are TGTGCCTGGAGTGTCGTACAGGGCTACGAGCAGTACTTC. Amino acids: CAWSVVQGYEQYF. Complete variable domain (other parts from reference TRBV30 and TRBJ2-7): SQTIHQWPATLVQPVGSPLSLECTVEGTSNPNLYWYRQAAGRGLQLLFYSVGIGQISSEVPQNLSASRPQDRQFILSSKKLLLSDSGFYLCAWSVVQGYEQYFGPGTRLTVT.

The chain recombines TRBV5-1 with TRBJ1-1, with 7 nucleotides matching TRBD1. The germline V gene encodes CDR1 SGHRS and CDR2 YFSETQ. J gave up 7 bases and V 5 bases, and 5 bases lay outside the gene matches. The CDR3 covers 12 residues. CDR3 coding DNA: TGCGCCAGCAGGTTTGACAGGGATGAAGCTTTCTTT. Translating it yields CASRFDRDEAFF.

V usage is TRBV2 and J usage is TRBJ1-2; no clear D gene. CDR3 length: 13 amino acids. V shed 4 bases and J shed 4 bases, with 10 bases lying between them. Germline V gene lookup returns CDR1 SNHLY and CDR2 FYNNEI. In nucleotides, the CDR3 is TGTGCCAGCAGTGCGGGAGGGTCCTATGGCTACACCTTC. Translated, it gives CASSAGGSYGYTF.

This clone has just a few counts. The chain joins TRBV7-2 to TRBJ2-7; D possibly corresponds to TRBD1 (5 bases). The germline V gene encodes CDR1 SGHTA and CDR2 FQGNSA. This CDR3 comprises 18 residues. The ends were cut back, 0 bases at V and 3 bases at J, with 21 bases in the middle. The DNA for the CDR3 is TGTGCCAGCAGCTTAGCGGGTCAGGGTGTGCGCCTAAACTACGAGCAGTACTTC. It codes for CASSLAGQGVRLNYEQYF.

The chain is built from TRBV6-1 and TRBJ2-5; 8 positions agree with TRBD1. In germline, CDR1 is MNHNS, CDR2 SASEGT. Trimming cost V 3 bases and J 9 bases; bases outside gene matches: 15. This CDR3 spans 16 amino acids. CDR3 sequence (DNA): TGTGCCAGCAGTGACCGGGGACAGGAGGCTTCTGCGGCCCAGTACTTC. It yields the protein CASSDRGQEASAAQYF.

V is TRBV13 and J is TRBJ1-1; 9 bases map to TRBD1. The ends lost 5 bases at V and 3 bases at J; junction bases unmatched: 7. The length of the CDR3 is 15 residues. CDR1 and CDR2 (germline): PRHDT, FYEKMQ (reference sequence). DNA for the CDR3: TGTGCCAGCAGCGAACAGGGGGCTGGGGACACTGAAGCTTTCTTT. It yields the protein CASSEQGAGDTEAFF.

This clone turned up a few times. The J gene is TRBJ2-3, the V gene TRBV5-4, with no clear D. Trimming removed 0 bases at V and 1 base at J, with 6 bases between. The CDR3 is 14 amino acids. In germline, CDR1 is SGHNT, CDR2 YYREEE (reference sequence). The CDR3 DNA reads TGTGCCAGCAGCTTGGGTGAGGGCACAGATACGCAGTATTTT. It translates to CASSLGEGTDTQYF.

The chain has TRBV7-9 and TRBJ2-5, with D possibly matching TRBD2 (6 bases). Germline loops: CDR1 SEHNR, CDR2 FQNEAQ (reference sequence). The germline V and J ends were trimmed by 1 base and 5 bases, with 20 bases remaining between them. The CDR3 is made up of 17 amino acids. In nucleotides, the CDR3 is TGTGCCAGCAGCTTAGAAGTGACTGGCGGGGAACGCGAGACCCAGTACTTC. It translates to CASSLEVTGGERETQYF.

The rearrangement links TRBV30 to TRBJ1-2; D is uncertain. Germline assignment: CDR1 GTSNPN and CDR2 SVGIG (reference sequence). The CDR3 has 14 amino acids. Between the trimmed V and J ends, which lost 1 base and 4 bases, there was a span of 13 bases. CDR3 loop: CAWSDGPGGYGYTF. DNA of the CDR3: TGTGCCTGGAGTGACGGCCCTGGAGGCTATGGCTACACCTTC.

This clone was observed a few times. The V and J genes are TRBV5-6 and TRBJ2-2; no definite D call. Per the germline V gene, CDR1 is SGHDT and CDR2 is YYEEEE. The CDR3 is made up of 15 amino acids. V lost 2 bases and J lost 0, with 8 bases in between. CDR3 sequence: CASSFGRSNTGELFF. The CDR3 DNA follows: TGTGCCAGCAGCTTTGGCCGGTCGAACACCGGGGAGCTGTTTTTT.

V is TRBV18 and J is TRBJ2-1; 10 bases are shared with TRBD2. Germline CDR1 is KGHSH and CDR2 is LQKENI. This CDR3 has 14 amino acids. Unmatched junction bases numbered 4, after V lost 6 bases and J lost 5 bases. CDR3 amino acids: CASSGTSDNNEQFF. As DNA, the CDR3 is TGTGCCAGCTCCGGGACTAGCGACAACAATGAGCAGTTCTTC.

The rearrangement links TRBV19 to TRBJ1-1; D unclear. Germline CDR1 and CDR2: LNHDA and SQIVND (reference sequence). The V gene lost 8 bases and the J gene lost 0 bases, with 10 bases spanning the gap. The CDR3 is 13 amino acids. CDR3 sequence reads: CASGITMNTEAFF. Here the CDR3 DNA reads TGTGCCAGTGGCATAACCATGAACACTGAAGCTTTCTTT.

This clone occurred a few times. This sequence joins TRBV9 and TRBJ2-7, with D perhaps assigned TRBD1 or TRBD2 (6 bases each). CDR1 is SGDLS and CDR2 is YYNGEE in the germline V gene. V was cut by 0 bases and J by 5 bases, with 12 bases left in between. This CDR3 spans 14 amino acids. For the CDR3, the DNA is TGTGCCAGCAGCGTAGAAGGGGGGCCGGACGAGCAGTACTTC. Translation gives CASSVEGGPDEQYF.